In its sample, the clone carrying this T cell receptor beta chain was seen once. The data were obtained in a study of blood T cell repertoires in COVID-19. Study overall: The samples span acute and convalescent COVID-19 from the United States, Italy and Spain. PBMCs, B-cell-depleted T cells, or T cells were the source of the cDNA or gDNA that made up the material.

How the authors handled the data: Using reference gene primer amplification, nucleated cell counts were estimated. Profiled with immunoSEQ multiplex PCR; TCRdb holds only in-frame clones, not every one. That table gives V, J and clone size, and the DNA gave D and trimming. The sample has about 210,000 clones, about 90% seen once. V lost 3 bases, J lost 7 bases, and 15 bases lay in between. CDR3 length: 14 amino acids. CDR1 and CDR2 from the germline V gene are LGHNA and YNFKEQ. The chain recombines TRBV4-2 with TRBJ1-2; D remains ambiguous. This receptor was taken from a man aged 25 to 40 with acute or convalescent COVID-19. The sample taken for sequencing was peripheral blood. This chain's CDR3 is CASSQEALTGGYTF. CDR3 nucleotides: TGTGCCAGCAGCCAGGAAGCCCTGACGGGTGGCTACACCTTC.